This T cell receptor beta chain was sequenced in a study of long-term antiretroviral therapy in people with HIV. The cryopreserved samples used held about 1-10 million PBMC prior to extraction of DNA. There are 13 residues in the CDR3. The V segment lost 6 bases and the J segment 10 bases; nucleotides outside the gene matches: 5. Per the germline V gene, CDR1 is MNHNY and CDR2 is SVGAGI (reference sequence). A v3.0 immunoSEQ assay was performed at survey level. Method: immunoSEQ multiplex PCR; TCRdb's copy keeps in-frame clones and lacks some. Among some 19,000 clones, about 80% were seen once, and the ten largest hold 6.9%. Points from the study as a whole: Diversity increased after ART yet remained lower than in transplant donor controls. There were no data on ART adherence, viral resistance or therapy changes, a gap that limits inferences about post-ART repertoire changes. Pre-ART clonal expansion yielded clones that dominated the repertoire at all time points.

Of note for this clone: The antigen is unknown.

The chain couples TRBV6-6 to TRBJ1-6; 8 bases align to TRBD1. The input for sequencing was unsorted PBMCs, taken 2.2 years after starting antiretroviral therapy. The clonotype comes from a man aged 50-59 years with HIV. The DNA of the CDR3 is TGTGCCAGCAGCCCGACAGGGGTCTCACCCCTCCACTTT. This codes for CASSPTGVSPLHF.